Below are 17 T cell receptor beta chains sequenced from a single sample in a study of Graves' ophthalmopathy and Graves' hyperthyroidism. RNA transcripts served as template for amplifying TCR beta CDR3 sequences. HTBI primers primed a first-round RT-PCR, and a second-round multiplex PCR followed. Via MiXCR, TCRdb re-called the multiplex PCR reads, giving one row per CDR3 protein. This table has approximately 500,000 distinct CDR3 sequences, about 15% appearing once. Sequencing used blood. Receptors were obtained from a young woman with Graves' ophthalmopathy.

This clonotype appeared many times. V is TRBV6-5 and J is TRBJ1-1; D might be TRBD1 (6 bases). V was cut by 4 bases and J by 3 bases, with 9 bases left in between. This CDR3 comprises 13 residues. CDR1 is MNHEY, CDR2 SVGAGI, per germline. This CDR3 reads CASSSEGDTEAFF. Written as DNA, the CDR3 is TGTGCCAGCAGTTCTGAGGGGGACACTGAAGCTTTCTTT.

There are many counts of this clonotype. The rearrangement joins TRBV6-2 or TRBV6-3 to TRBJ1-5, with D unclear. Germline V gene data show CDR1 as MNHEY and CDR2 as SVGEGT. The CDR3 has 18 amino acids. Trimming pared 2 bases from V and 2 bases from J, leaving 19 bases between. CDR3 nucleotide sequence: TGTGCCAGCAGTTACGAACAGCTTATAGAGAAAGGCAATCAGCCCCAGCATTTT. This encodes CASSYEQLIEKGNQPQHF.

This clonotype was seen at least ten times. The J gene is TRBJ1-5, the V gene TRBV4-1; D gene uncertain. Germline V gene lookup returns CDR1 MGHRA and CDR2 YSYEKL. The CDR3 is 15 amino acids. Trimming pared 3 bases from V and 6 bases from J, leaving 15 bases between. For the CDR3, the DNA is TGCGCCAGCAGCCACCCCAAAGGGATGCGTCAGCCCCAGCATTTT. Protein sequence: CASSHPKGMRQPQHF.

This clonotype was seen repeatedly, ten times or more. V and J are TRBV7-2 and TRBJ1-6, with D perhaps matching TRBD1 (5 bases). The V and J ends lost 1 base and 0 bases respectively, with 10 bases between them. Germline CDR1 SGHTA, CDR2 FQGNSA. The CDR3 is 17 residues long. CDR3 sequence (DNA): TGTGCCAGCAGCTTAGTACAGGTCACCTCCTATAATTCACCCCTCCACTTT. Its translation is CASSLVQVTSYNSPLHF.

This clonotype was seen many times. The V call is TRBV2, the J call TRBJ2-5; 7 nucleotides line up with TRBD1. Trimming cost V 8 bases and J 5 bases; bases outside gene matches: 8. The CDR3 loop spans 13 amino acids. Germline-derived CDR1 and CDR2 are SNHLY and FYNNEI. This chain's CDR3 is CASGDRVEETQYF. The CDR3 DNA sequence: TGTGCCAGCGGAGACAGGGTGGAGGAGACCCAGTACTTC.

The chain joins TRBV12-3 or TRBV12-4 to TRBJ2-7; TRBD1 agrees at 8 bases. The CDR3 runs to 15 residues. The V gene end was trimmed by 1 base and the J gene end by 4 bases; junction bases not matched to a gene: 6. CDR3: CASSLGVGQGYEQYF. Written as DNA, the CDR3 is TGTGCCAGCAGTTTAGGGGTTGGACAGGGTTACGAGCAGTACTTC.

The table lists this clonotype with many counts. The chain is built from TRBV2 and TRBJ2-7; maybe TRBD1 (5 bases). The CDR3 has 13 residues. V lost 7 bases, J lost 3 bases, and 13 bases lay in between. The V gene's germline CDR1 is SNHLY and CDR2 FYNNEI. The CDR3 spells CASIRHQGYEQYF. The CDR3 DNA reads as TGTGCCAGCATCAGGCACCAGGGCTACGAGCAGTACTTC.

This clonotype has at least ten counts. The rearrangement joins TRBV18 to TRBJ1-1; 8 bases are a match to TRBD1. Per germline, CDR1 KGHSH and CDR2 LQKENI. The CDR3 is 16 residues long. V shed 0 bases, J shed 5 bases, and the junction held 8 bases outside the gene matches. The CDR3, as DNA: TGTGCCAGCTCACCACCGTGGGACAGGAGAGGTACTGAAGCTTTCTTT. Protein sequence: CASSPPWDRRGTEAFF.

This clonotype appeared many times. V gene TRBV6-5 combines with J gene TRBJ2-7, with D perhaps matching TRBD2 (6 bases). Germline V CDR1 and CDR2: MNHEY, SVGAGI. CDR3 length: 12 amino acids. Trimming shortened V by 0 bases and J by 6 bases, and 6 bases separated the two germline ends. CDR3 in DNA: TGTGCCAGCAGTTACTCGGGGGGCGAGCAGTACTTC. This encodes CASSYSGGEQYF.

This clonotype appeared a few times. The chain uses TRBV6-1 and TRBJ2-5; tentative D call: TRBD1 (6 bases). The germline gives CDR1 MNHNS, CDR2 SASEGT. This CDR3 comprises 15 residues. Trimming removed 7 bases at V and 5 bases at J, with 20 bases between. CDR3 protein: CASTPPGRGAETQYF. CDR3 DNA: TGTGCCAGCACCCCCCCGGGCAGGGGAGCGGAGACCCAGTACTTC.

This clonotype has at least ten counts. The chain has TRBV27 and TRBJ2-7; TRBD2 aligns across 7 bases. The ends lost 3 bases at V and 7 bases at J; junction bases unmatched: 6. Germline assignment: CDR1 MNHEY and CDR2 SMNVEV (reference sequence). The length of the CDR3 is 13 residues. CDR3 region: CASSFSGAGEQYF. The CDR3, as DNA: TGTGCCAGCAGTTTTTCGGGAGCGGGGGAGCAGTACTTC.

This clonotype was counted ten times or more. The chain combines TRBV19 with TRBJ2-5; D not certain. CDR1 is LNHDA and CDR2 is SQIVND in the germline V gene (reference sequence). V gave up 8 bases and J gave up 5 bases, with 15 bases separating them. CDR3 size: 13 residues. The CDR3 bases are TGTGCCAGTCGCGCCGCGTCGAGGGAGACCCAGTACTTC. Its protein product is CASRAASRETQYF.

This clonotype was recorded many times. The J gene is TRBJ1-2, the V gene TRBV12-3 or TRBV12-4; a weak D match, TRBD1 (6 bases). This CDR3 has 14 amino acids. V lost 6 bases and J 0 bases, leaving 11 bases between the germline ends. The CDR3 nucleotides read TGTGCCAGCAGCCCGGACAGTTCTAACTATGGCTACACCTTC. Translating gives CASSPDSSNYGYTF.

The chain joins TRBV12-3 or TRBV12-4 to TRBJ1-2; 10 bases line up with TRBD1. This CDR3 is built from 18 residues. J was trimmed by 2 bases and V by 6 bases; bases with no gene match: 15. The CDR3 nucleotides are TGTGCCAGCAGCCCTAGGACAGGGGGGGAGAGAATCAACTATGGCTACACCTTC. This codes for CASSPRTGGERINYGYTF.

The table lists this clonotype with many counts. This chain links TRBV3-1 with TRBJ2-7, with 9 bases aligning to TRBD1. J gave up 3 bases and V 5 bases, and 5 bases lay outside the gene matches. The germline V gene encodes CDR1 LGHDT and CDR2 YNNKEL (reference sequence). This CDR3 is 14 amino acids long. CDR3 DNA: TGTGCCAGCAGCATGGGACAGGGAGGCTACGAGCAGTACTTC. Amino acids: CASSMGQGGYEQYF.

The chain links TRBV19 to TRBJ1-1; a possible D gene is TRBD1 (5 bases). The CDR3 has 15 amino acids. Germline CDR1 and CDR2: LNHDA and SQIVND (reference sequence). V lost 1 base to trimming and J lost 4 bases, with 13 bases between them. The CDR3 sequence is CASSIGQGLGTEAFF. CDR3 DNA sequence: TGTGCCAGTAGTATAGGTCAGGGTTTGGGCACTGAAGCTTTCTTT.

This clonotype came up many times. CDR3 residues: CASSLRRGTSNYGYTF. In DNA form, the CDR3 reads TGTGCCAGCAGTTTGCGCCGGGGGACTTCTAACTATGGCTACACCTTC. V gene TRBV12-3 or TRBV12-4 combines with J gene TRBJ1-2, with D possibly TRBD1 on 5 matching bases. V gave up 3 bases and J gave up 0 bases, with 14 bases separating them. The CDR3 contains 16 residues.